The 14 T cell receptor beta chains reported below all come from one sample, sequenced in a study of cytomegalovirus exposure and HLA in healthy donors. The PCR employed 60 Vbeta primers together with 13 Jbeta primers. The method was immunoSEQ multiplex PCR; TCRdb's version includes in-frame clones alone and lacks a portion of them. The data show 150,000 or so clones, around 75% seen once. The sequenced sample consisted of PBMCs. Source of these receptors: a woman aged 18-35 years in good health and CMV-seronegative.

In nucleotides, the CDR3 is TGTGCCAGCAGCTTAGGTCCCAGCGAGGAAGCTTTCTTT. It translates to CASSLGPSEEAFF. V gene TRBV7-6 combines with J gene TRBJ1-1; D not resolved. The CDR3 is made up of 13 amino acids. V was clipped by 1 base and J by 8 bases, with 11 bases between them. Germline-derived CDR1 and CDR2 are SGHVS and FNYEAQ.

V usage is TRBV18 and J usage is TRBJ1-1, with 12 bases aligning to TRBD1. V was clipped by 4 bases and J by 1 base; unmatched bases: 7. Germline loops: CDR1 KGHSH, CDR2 LQKENI. The CDR3 is 17 amino acids. CDR3 amino acids: CASSRSPGQGANTEAFF. DNA of the CDR3: TGTGCCAGCTCACGATCGCCGGGACAGGGGGCGAACACTGAAGCTTTCTTT.

The DNA of the CDR3 is TGTGCCAGCAGTTACTCGACGGGGTTTGGCAATGAGCAGTTCTTC. Protein product: CASSYSTGFGNEQFF. The chain recombines TRBV6-5 with TRBJ2-1; D perhaps matches TRBD2 (5 bases). Germline V gene sequence: CDR1 MNHEY, CDR2 SVGAGI. V gave up 0 bases and J gave up 6 bases, with 12 bases separating them. This CDR3 has 15 amino acids.

The gene calls are TRBV7-3 and TRBJ2-1, with 8 nucleotides matching TRBD2. Trimming cost V 1 base and J 6 bases; bases outside gene matches: 5. Germline values: CDR1 SGHTA, CDR2 FQGTGA. The CDR3 has 15 amino acids. The CDR3 here is CASSLMSGGPNEQFF. CDR3 in DNA: TGTGCCAGCAGCTTAATGAGCGGGGGCCCCAATGAGCAGTTCTTC.

The chain combines TRBV6-1 with TRBJ1-2; D uncertain. CDR1 is MNHNS and CDR2 is SASEGT in the germline V gene. Trimming took off 4 bases at V and 8 bases at J, with 8 bases between the two ends. The CDR3 contains 11 residues. Here the CDR3 DNA reads TGTGCCAGCAGTGGCCAACGGGGCTACACCTTC. This translates into CASSGQRGYTF.

The chain couples TRBV7-9 to TRBJ2-7, with 9 bases aligning to TRBD2. The CDR3 loop spans 16 amino acids. J lost 6 bases, V lost 0 bases, and 9 bases had no gene match. Germline loops: CDR1 SEHNR, CDR2 FQNEAQ (reference sequence). The CDR3 reads CASSLAAGGGGREQYF. The CDR3 DNA is TGTGCCAGCAGCTTAGCAGCGGGGGGAGGGGGGCGCGAGCAGTACTTC. Based on the CDR3 plus reference TRBV7-9 and TRBJ2-7, the full variable domain is DTGVSQNPRHKITKRGQNVTFRCDPISEHNRLYWYRQTLGQGPEFLTYFQNEAQLEKSRLLSDRFSAERPKGSFSTLEIQRTEQGDSAMYLCASSLAAGGGGREQYFGPGTRLTVT.

This clone was seen more than once but under ten times. The chain recombines TRBV21-1 with TRBJ2-7; the table's TRBD2 call for D was not verified on the DNA. TRBV21-1 is a known pseudogene. This CDR3 contains 19 residues. In DNA form, the CDR3 reads TGTGCCAGCAGCAAAGCGCGGGTAGCGGGGGATCGCAGCTTTTACGAGCAGTACGTC. Protein product: CASSKARVAGDRSFYEQYV.

This clone turned up a few times. The rearrangement joins TRBV2 to TRBJ1-6; D is ambiguous. V gave up 8 bases and J gave up 10 bases, with 15 bases separating them. The germline gives CDR1 SNHLY, CDR2 FYNNEI. This CDR3 is 13 amino acids long. CDR3: CASSMSAISPLHF. CDR3 bases: TGTGCCAGCTCGATGAGCGCTATATCACCCCTCCACTTT. Filled out from reference TRBV2 and TRBJ1-6, the complete variable domain reads EPEVTQTPSHQVTQMGQEVILRCVPISNHLYFYWYRQILGQKVEFLVSFYNNEISEKSEIFDDQFSVERPDGSNFTLKIRSTKLEDSAMYFCASSMSAISPLHFGNGTRLTVT.

This clone showed up just a few times. This chain joins TRBV19 and TRBJ1-1, with D uncertain. Germline V gives CDR1 LNHDA, CDR2 SQIVND (reference sequence). This CDR3 has 10 amino acids. V lost 9 bases to trimming and J lost 11 bases, with 13 bases between them. CDR3 sequence reads: CASAGMDAFF. The CDR3, as DNA: TGTGCCAGCGCGGGAATGGACGCTTTCTTT.

This clone came up once. The chain recombines TRBV6-5 with TRBJ2-5; possible D gene TRBD1, 6 bases. The CDR3 runs 15 residues. Germline loops: CDR1 MNHEY, CDR2 SVGAGI. Trimming took off 0 bases at V and 4 bases at J, with 12 bases between the two ends. CDR3 loop: CASSYSSRGTETQYF. The CDR3 DNA reads as TGTGCCAGCAGTTACTCAAGCAGGGGCACAGAGACCCAGTACTTC.

This clone occurred a few times. The V gene is TRBV2, the J gene TRBJ1-5; D perhaps matches TRBD1 (5 bases). The CDR3 has 13 amino acids. Trimming removed 6 bases from V and 3 bases from J, with 9 bases in between. Germline CDR1 is SNHLY and CDR2 is FYNNEI. The CDR3 spells CASRGGYNQPQHF. CDR3 bases: TGTGCCAGCAGGGGGGGGTACAATCAGCCCCAGCATTTT. Using reference TRBV2 and TRBJ1-5 for the parts outside the CDR3, the full variable domain is EPEVTQTPSHQVTQMGQEVILRCVPISNHLYFYWYRQILGQKVEFLVSFYNNEISEKSEIFDDQFSVERPDGSNFTLKIRSTKLEDSAMYFCASRGGYNQPQHFGDGTRLSIL.

This chain uses TRBV7-9 with TRBJ2-1; a weak D match, TRBD2 (6 bases). V was pared by 8 bases and J by 5 bases, with 16 bases between. The CDR3 has 14 residues. CDR1 and CDR2 from the germline V gene are SEHNR and FQNEAQ (reference sequence). The CDR3 loop is CASGLAGRDNEQFF. CDR3 in DNA: TGTGCCAGCGGGCTCGCGGGACGGGACAATGAGCAGTTCTTC.

This chain connects TRBV4-2 to TRBJ2-1; the match to TRBD1 covers 9 bases. The trim removed 4 bases at V and 0 bases at J, leaving 7 bases unmatched. The CDR3 totals 17 residues. Germline CDR1 LGHNA, CDR2 YNFKEQ. The CDR3 loop is CASSLLGQGNSYNEQFF. The CDR3 coding sequence is TGTGCCAGCAGCCTCCTGGGACAGGGTAACTCCTACAATGAGCAGTTCTTC.

The gene calls are TRBV19 and TRBJ2-7; the match to TRBD2 covers 8 bases. The CDR3 covers 15 residues. CDR1 and CDR2 (germline): LNHDA, SQIVND (reference sequence). Losses at the gene ends were 9 bases for V and 2 bases for J; bases not matched to a gene: 12. The CDR3 sequence is CASLGNRGGTYEQYF. CDR3 DNA: TGTGCCAGCCTCGGAAATCGGGGGGGAACCTACGAGCAGTACTTC.